A single sample is the source of the 9 T cell receptor beta chains below, sequenced in a study of cytomegalovirus exposure and HLA in healthy donors. 13 Jbeta primers and 60 Vbeta primers were used for the PCR. Profiling relied on immunoSEQ multiplex PCR, and the TCRdb table lists in-frame clones only, not all of them. The sample yields about 160,000 clones, about 80% seen once. Input material: PBMCs. The receptors shown here come from a man aged 25-45 years in good health and CMV-seronegative.

CDR3 nucleotide sequence: TGTGCCAGCTCAACAATTAGCGGGGGCCGGGATGAGCAGTTCTTC. This translates into CASSTISGGRDEQFF. V and J are TRBV18 and TRBJ2-1; 9 bases map to TRBD2. The J segment lost 8 bases and the V segment lost 5 bases, leaving 10 bases of the junction unmatched. The CDR3 contains 15 residues. The germline gives CDR1 KGHSH, CDR2 LQKENI.

This clone is a singleton in its sample. This chain connects TRBV4-1 to TRBJ2-7; a weak D match, TRBD1 (6 bases). V was clipped by 0 bases and J by 2 bases, with 17 bases between them. CDR1 is MGHRA and CDR2 is YSYEKL in the germline V gene. The CDR3 has 17 residues. CDR3 DNA sequence: TGCGCCAGCAGCCAAGATAGCAGGGGACGGCCCCCCTACGAGCAGTACTTC. Translated, it gives CASSQDSRGRPPYEQYF.

The J gene is TRBJ1-2, the V gene TRBV19; D possibly corresponds to TRBD1 (5 bases). From germline, CDR1 is LNHDA and CDR2 SQIVND (reference sequence). The CDR3 loop spans 17 amino acids. V was clipped by 7 bases and J by 0 bases, with 21 bases between them. The CDR3 spells CASNPGTGGFPNYGYTF. In DNA form, the CDR3 reads TGTGCCAGTAACCCTGGGACGGGGGGTTTTCCTAACTATGGCTACACCTTC.

V usage is TRBV5-1 and J usage is TRBJ2-7, with D possibly TRBD1 on 5 matching bases. Germline V gene lookup returns CDR1 SGHRS and CDR2 YFSETQ. CDR3 size: 14 residues. The germline V and J ends were trimmed by 2 bases and 6 bases, with 15 bases remaining between them. The CDR3: CASSFQGESGEQYF. The CDR3 nucleotides read TGCGCCAGCAGCTTCCAGGGCGAATCGGGCGAGCAGTACTTC.

This clone came up once. This chain joins TRBV9 and TRBJ1-6; no definite D call. The CDR3 is made up of 14 amino acids. Germline values: CDR1 SGDLS, CDR2 YYNGEE. Trimming removed 6 bases from V and 3 bases from J, with 10 bases in between. The CDR3 sequence: CASTGGNYNSPLHF. The DNA for the CDR3 is TGTGCCAGCACGGGAGGAAACTATAATTCACCCCTCCACTTT.

This clone was observed a single time. As DNA, the CDR3 is TGTGCCAGCAGTTTCCGGGGGGGCCTCTCAGATACGCAGTATTTT. Translation: CASSFRGGLSDTQYF. V gene TRBV28 combines with J gene TRBJ2-3, with 8 nucleotides matching TRBD2. Trimming took 3 bases from V and 4 from J; bases not matched to a gene: 6. This CDR3 region has 15 residues. The germline V gene encodes CDR1 MDHEN and CDR2 SYDVKM.

This clone was recorded a few times. The chain joins TRBV19 to TRBJ1-1; no clear D. The CDR3 is made up of 13 amino acids. V shed 5 bases and J shed 5 bases, with 12 bases lying between them. In germline, CDR1 is LNHDA, CDR2 SQIVND (reference sequence). The CDR3 loop is CASSSRRSTEAFF. The CDR3 DNA reads TGTGCCAGTAGTTCGAGGCGGAGTACTGAAGCTTTCTTT.

This clone appeared a single time. This chain joins TRBV30 and TRBJ1-1; TRBD1 matches 11 bases. The germline CDR1 and CDR2 sequences are GTSNPN and SVGIG (reference sequence). After removal of 4 bases from V and 10 bases from J, the junction contained 8 bases not matched to a gene. This CDR3 region has 13 residues. In DNA form, the CDR3 reads TGTGCCTGGACGGGGACAGGGGGATTATCAGCTTTCTTT. Translated, it gives CAWTGTGGLSAFF.

V usage is TRBV7-2 and J usage is TRBJ2-7; 11 positions match TRBD2. This CDR3 has 15 amino acids. After removal of 1 base from V and 6 bases from J, the junction contained 5 bases not matched to a gene. CDR1 is SGHTA, CDR2 FQGNSA, per germline. CDR3 in amino acids: CASSLELAGVVEQYF. The CDR3 DNA follows: TGTGCCAGCAGCTTAGAACTAGCGGGAGTAGTCGAGCAGTACTTC. Full variable domain (missing parts from reference TRBV7-2 and TRBJ2-7): GAGVSQSPSNKVTEKGKDVELRCDPISGHTALYWYRQSLGQGLEFLIYFQGNSAPDKSGLPSDRFSAERTGGSVSTLTIQRTQQEDSAVYLCASSLELAGVVEQYFGPGTRLTVT.